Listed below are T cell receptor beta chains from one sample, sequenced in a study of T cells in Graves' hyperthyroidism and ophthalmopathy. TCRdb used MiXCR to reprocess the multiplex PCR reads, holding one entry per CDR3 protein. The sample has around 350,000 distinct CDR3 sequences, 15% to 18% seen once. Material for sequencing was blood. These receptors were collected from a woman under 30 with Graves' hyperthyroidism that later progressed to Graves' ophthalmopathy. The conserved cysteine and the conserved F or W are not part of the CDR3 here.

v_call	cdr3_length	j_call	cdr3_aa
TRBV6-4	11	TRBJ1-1	ASSDSESKEAF
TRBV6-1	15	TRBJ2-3	ASSYGRTSGGTDTQY
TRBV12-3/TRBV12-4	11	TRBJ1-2	AIYHVANYGYT
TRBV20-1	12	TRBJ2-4	SAPRTVAKNIQY
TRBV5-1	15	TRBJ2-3	ASSLEAGHRPTDTQY
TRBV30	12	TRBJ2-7	AFWGSHGPYEQY
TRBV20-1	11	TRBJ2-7	SARVTSGYEQY
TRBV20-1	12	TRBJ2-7	SARDPWTTSEQY
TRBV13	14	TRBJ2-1	ASSSTGTSGRNEQF
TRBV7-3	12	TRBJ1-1	ASSDGQGRTEAF
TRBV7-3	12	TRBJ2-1	VSSPGRNYNEQF
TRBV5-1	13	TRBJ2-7	ASSTRQGESYEQY